This is a list of T cell receptor beta chains from one sample in a study of blood T cell repertoires in COVID-19. The protocol was immunoSEQ multiplex PCR, while the TCRdb copy is restricted to in-frame clones and leaves out a portion. Among some 78,000 clones, roughly nine tenths were seen once, and the ten largest hold 4.5% to 5%. The sample comprised peripheral blood. These TCRs come from a man aged 45-65 years with active or convalescent COVID-19. Each CDR3 is given without its conserved first and last residue. D genes are given only for firm matches.

TRBV7-2 | TRBD1 | ASSLGGDRGNSPLH
TRBV7-2 | NA | ASSFGMNTEAF
TRBV5-4 | NA | ASSLGGVTGANVLT
TRBV9 | NA | ASSVAVSGRRETQY
TRBV9 | TRBD2 | ASSQIAGDPTDTQY
TRBV7-9 | TRBD2 | ASSLMLAGGREQF
TRBV14 | TRBD1 | ASSQRGDRGVWTQY
TRBV11-2 | TRBD2 | ASSPLGGSYNEQF
TRBV5-1 | NA | ASRVRVSNYGYT
TRBV25-1 | NA | ASRQGASEKLF
TRBV10-3 | TRBD1 | AISVDRGAYEQY
TRBV11-2 | TRBD1 | ASSFQGQGNTEAF
TRBV5-1 | TRBD1 | ASSLTGGGFYEQY
TRBV6-6 | NA | ASSTTGIRSYEQY
TRBV21-1 | NA | ASSKGDRVFGYT
TRBV5-4 | TRBD1 | ASSRQGGNSPLH
TRBV7-2 | NA | ASSLEGGRTNSPLH
TRBV4-1 | NA | ASSQVRANTEAF
TRBV2 | TRBD2 | ASMWTSSYNEQF
TRBV5-1 | NA | ASSSPGEDTQY
TRBV29-1 | TRBD1 | SVAGGYGYT
TRBV6-5 | TRBD1 | ASSLGQGAYETQY
TRBV11-2 | NA | ASSLILVGLNTEAF
TRBV28 | NA | ASSLGGTNEKLF
TRBV5-5 | NA | ASSSTGNQPQH
TRBV5-4 | TRBD2 | ASSLGLAEYNEQF
TRBV7-2 | NA | ASSFLQETQY
TRBV5-4 | NA | ASSPPKQGSGANVLT
TRBV2 | NA | ASTFGAAEAF
TRBV2 | NA | AGSQGNNSPLH
TRBV19 | NA | ASSKNGGRGEKLF